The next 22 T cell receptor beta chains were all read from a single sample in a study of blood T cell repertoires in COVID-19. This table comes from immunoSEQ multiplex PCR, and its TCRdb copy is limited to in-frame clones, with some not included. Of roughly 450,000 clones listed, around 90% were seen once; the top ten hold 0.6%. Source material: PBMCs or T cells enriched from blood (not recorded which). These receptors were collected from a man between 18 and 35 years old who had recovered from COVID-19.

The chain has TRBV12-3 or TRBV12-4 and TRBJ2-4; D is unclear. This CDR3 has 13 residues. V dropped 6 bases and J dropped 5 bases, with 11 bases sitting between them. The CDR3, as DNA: TGTGCCAGCAGCCTAGGCCGGGAAAACATTCAGTACTTC. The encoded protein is CASSLGRENIQYF.

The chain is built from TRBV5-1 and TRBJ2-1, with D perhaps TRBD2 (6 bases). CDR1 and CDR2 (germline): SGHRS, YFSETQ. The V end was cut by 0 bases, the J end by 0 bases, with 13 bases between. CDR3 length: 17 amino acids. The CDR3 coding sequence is TGCGCCAGCAGCTTGGCTGGGCAGGGAGGCTCCTACAATGAGCAGTTCTTC. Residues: CASSLAGQGGSYNEQFF.

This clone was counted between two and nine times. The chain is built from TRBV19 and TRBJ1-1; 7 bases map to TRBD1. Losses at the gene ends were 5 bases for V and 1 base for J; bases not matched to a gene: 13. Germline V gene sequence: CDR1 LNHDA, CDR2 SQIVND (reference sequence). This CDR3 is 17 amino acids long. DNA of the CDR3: TGTGCCAGTAGTCCCCGGGACAGTTACGCTACGAACACTGAAGCTTTCTTT. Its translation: CASSPRDSYATNTEAFF.

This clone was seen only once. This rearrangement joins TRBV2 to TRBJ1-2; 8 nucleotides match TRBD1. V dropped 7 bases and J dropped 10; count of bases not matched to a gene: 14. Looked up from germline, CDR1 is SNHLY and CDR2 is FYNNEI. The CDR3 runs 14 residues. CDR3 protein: CASMDRVGMQDYTF. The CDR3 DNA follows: TGTGCCAGCATGGACAGGGTGGGGATGCAAGACTACACCTTC.

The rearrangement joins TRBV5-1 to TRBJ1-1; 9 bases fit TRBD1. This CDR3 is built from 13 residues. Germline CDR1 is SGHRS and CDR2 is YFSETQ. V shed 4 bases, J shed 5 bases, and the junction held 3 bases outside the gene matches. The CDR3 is CASSAGTGTEAFF. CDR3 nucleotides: TGCGCCAGCAGCGCAGGGACAGGGACTGAAGCTTTCTTT.

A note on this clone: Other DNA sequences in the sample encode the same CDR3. In DNA form, the CDR3 reads TGTGCCAGCAGCCTTAGCGGGAGTAACGAGCAGTACTTC. Translation gives CASSLSGSNEQYF. J is TRBJ2-7 and V is TRBV7-3, with 9 bases identical to TRBD2. V was pared by 5 bases and J by 5 bases, with 4 bases of the junction left unmatched. Per germline, CDR1 SGHTA and CDR2 FQGTGA. The CDR3 loop spans 13 amino acids.

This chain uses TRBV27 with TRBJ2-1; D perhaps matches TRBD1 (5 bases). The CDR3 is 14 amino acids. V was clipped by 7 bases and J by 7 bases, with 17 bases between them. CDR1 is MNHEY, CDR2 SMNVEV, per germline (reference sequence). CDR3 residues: CASKPLRGANEQFF. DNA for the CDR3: TGTGCCAGCAAACCCCTAAGGGGTGCAAATGAGCAGTTCTTC.

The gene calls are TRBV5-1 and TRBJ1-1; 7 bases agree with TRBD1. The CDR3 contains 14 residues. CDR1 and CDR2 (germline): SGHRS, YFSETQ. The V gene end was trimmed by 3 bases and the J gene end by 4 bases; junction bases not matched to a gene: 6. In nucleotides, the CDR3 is TGCGCCAGCAGCTCCAGACAGGGTATCACTGAAGCTTTCTTT. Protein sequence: CASSSRQGITEAFF.

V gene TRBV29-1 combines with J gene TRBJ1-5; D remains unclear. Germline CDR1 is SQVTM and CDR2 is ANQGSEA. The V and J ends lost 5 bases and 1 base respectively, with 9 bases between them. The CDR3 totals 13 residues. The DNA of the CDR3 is TGCAGCGTTCGGGAGGGAAGCAATCAGCCCCAGCATTTT. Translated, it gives CSVREGSNQPQHF.

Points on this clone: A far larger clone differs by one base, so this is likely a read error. CDR3 region: CASSPGQGDYEQYF. In DNA form, the CDR3 reads TGCGCCAGCAGCCCGGGACAGGGGGACTACGAGCAGTACTTC. The V gene is TRBV5-1, the J gene TRBJ2-7; TRBD1 aligns across 11 bases. The V gene's germline CDR1 is SGHRS and CDR2 YFSETQ. J was trimmed by 3 bases and V by 4 bases; bases with no gene match: 3. There are 14 residues in the CDR3.

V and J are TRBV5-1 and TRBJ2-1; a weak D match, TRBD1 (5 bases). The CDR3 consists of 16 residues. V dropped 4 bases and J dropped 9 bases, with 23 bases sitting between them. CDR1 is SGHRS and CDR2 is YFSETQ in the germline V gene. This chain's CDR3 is CASSPQGVMDLGEQFF. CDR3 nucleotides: TGCGCCAGCAGCCCCCAAGGGGTTATGGATCTCGGTGAGCAGTTCTTC.

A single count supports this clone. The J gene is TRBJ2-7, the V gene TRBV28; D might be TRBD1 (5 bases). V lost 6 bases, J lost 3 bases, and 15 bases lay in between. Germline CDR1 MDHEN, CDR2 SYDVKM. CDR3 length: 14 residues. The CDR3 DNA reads TGTGCCAGCAGCTCCCTTGACAGATACTACGAGCAGTACTTC. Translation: CASSSLDRYYEQYF.

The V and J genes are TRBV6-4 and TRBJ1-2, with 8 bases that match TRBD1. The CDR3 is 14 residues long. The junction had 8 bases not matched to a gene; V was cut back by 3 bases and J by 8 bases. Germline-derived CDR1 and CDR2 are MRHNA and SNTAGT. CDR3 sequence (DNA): TGTGCCAGCAGTGAATCGACAGGGGCACGGGGCTACACCTTC. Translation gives CASSESTGARGYTF.

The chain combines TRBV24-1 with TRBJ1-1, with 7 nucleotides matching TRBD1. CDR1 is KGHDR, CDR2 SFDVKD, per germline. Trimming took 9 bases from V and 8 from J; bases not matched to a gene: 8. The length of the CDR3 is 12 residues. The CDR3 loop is CATRGTEGEAFF. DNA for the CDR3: TGTGCCACCCGAGGGACAGAAGGGGAAGCTTTCTTT.

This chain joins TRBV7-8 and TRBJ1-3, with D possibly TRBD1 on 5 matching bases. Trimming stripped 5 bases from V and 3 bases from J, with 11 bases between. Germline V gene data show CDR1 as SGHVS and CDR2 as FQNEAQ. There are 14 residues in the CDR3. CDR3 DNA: TGTGCCAGCAGCCACGGGGGGAATGGAAACACCATATATTTT. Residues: CASSHGGNGNTIYF.

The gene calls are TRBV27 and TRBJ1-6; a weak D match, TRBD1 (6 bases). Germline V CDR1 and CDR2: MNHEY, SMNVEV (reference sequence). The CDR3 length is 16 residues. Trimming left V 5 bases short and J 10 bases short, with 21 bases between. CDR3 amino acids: CASSPKSGVLESPLHF. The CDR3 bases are TGTGCCAGCAGTCCAAAATCAGGGGTTTTGGAATCACCCCTCCACTTT.

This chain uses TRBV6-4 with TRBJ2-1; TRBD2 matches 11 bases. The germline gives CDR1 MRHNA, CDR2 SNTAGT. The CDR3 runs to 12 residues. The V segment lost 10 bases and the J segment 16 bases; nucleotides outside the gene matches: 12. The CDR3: CATSTGTSGLFF. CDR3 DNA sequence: TGTGCCACAAGTACCGGGACTAGCGGACTTTTCTTC.

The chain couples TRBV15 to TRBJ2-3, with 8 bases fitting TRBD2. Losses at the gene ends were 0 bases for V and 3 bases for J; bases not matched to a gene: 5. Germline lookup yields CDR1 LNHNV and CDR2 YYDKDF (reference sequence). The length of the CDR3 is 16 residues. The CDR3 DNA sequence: TGTGCCACCAGCAGAGATCTAGCGGGCTTTACAGATACGCAGTATTTT. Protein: CATSRDLAGFTDTQYF.

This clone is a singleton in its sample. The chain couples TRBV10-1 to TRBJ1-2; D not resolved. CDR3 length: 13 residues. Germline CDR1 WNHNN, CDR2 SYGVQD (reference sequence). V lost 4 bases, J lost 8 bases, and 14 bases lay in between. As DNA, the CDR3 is TGCGCCAGCAGTGCGAGACGGAGTGACGGCTACACCTTC. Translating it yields CASSARRSDGYTF.

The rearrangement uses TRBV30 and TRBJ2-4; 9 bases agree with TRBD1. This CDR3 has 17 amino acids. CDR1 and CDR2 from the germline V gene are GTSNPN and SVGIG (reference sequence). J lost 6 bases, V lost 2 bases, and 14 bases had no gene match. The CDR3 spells CAWSPGTGRAQANIQYF. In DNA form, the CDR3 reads TGTGCCTGGAGTCCCGGGACAGGGCGGGCCCAGGCAAACATTCAGTACTTC.

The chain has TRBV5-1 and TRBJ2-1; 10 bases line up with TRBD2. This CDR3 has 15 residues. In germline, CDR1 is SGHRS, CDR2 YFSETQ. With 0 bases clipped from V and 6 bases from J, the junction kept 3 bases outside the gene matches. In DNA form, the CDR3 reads TGCGCCAGCAGCTTGGGACTAGCGGGCCTCAATGAGCAGTTCTTC. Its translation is CASSLGLAGLNEQFF.

CDR3: CASGPDRGFSPLHF. The CDR3 DNA reads as TGTGCCAGCGGTCCAGACAGGGGGTTCTCACCCCTCCACTTT. The chain combines TRBV6-5 with TRBJ1-6; 9 bases fit TRBD1. The CDR3 has 14 amino acids. Losses at the gene ends were 8 bases for V and 10 bases for J; bases not matched to a gene: 9. Germline CDR1 is MNHEY and CDR2 is SVGAGI.